This TCR beta chain was captured in a study of blood T cell repertoires in COVID-19. As processed by the authors: Estimated nucleated cell counts came from reference gene primer amplification. Produced via immunoSEQ multiplex PCR; TCRdb's table is partial and in-frame only. That table is the source of V, J and clone size, and D and trimming were worked out from the DNA. The table includes fewer than 350,000 clones, roughly 89% detected once. Germline V gene lookup returns CDR1 SNHLY and CDR2 FYNNEI. This CDR3 contains 17 residues. Unmatched junction bases numbered 9, after V lost 7 bases and J lost 0 bases.

The material sequenced was peripheral blood. J is TRBJ2-1 and V is TRBV2, with 10 bases lining up with TRBD2. The source of this sequence is a man aged 35-49 years with acute or convalescent COVID-19. Here the CDR3 DNA reads TGTGCCAGCAAGGCTAGCGGGGGCTCCAGCTCCTACAATGAGCAGTTCTTC. Its translation is CASKASGGSSSYNEQFF.